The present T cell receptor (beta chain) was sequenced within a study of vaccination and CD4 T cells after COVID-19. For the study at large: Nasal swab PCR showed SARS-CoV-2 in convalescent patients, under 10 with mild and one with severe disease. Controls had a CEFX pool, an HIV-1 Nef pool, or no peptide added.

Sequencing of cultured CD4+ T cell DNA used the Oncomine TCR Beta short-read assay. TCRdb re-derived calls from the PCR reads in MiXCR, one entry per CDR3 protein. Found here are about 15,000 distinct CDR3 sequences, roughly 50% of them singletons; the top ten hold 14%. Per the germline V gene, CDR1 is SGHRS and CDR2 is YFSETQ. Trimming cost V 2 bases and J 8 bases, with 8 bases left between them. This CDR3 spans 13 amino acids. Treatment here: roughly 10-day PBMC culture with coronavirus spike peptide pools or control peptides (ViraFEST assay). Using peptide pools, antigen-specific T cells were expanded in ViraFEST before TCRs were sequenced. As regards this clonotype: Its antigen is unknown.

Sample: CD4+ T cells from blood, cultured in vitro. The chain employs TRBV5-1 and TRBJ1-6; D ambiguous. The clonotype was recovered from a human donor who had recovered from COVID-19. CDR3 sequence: CASSLGGHSPLHF. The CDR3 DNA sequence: TGCGCCAGCAGCTTAGGCGGACATTCACCCCTCCACTTT. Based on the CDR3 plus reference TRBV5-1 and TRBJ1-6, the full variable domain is KAGVTQTPRYLIKTRGQQVTLSCSPISGHRSVSWYQQTPGQGLQFLFEYFSETQRNKGNFPGRFSGRQFSNSRSEMNVSTLELGDSALYLCASSLGGHSPLHFGNGTRLTVT.